This T cell receptor beta chain was found in a study of blood T cell repertoires in COVID-19. On the study more broadly: The analysed material was cDNA or gDNA that came from T cells, B-cell-depleted T cells, or PBMCs.

The repertoire was sequenced with immunoSEQ multiplex PCR; TCRdb's copy has only in-frame clones and lacks some. The sample records about 53,000 clones, approximately 90% being singletons. The sample taken for sequencing was peripheral blood. The clonotype was recovered from a man aged 50 to 60 with acute or convalescent COVID-19.

The CDR3 protein is CASSIAGANYGYTF. As DNA, the CDR3 is TGTGCCAGTAGTATTGCAGGGGCTAACTATGGCTACACCTTC. The V call is TRBV19, the J call TRBJ1-2; D is possibly TRBD1 (6 bases). V lost 3 bases, J lost 0 bases, and 8 bases lay in between. CDR3 size: 14 residues. Germline CDR1 reads LNHDA; CDR2 reads SQIVND (reference sequence). Variable domain in full (rest from reference TRBV19 and TRBJ1-2): DGGITQSPKYLFRKEGQNVTLSCEQNLNHDAMYWYRQDPGQGLRLIYYSQIVNDFQKGDIAEGYSVSREKKESFPLTVTSAQKNPTAFYLCASSIAGANYGYTFGSGTRLTVV.